This TCR beta chain was sequenced in a study of cytomegalovirus exposure and HLA in healthy donors. Study-wide results and caveats: V- and J-gene trimming in TCR beta was tied to a missense DCLRE1C variant by an analysis performed later. According to a later analysis, most TCR beta chains associated with CMV appeared HLA-restricted. Later work showed greater clonal expansion in HLA-associated TCR beta chains than in equally common others.

Points on this clone: Its antigen is not identified.

V was shortened by 4 bases and J by 5 bases, with 20 bases between the two germline ends. The germline gives CDR1 SGHRS, CDR2 YFSETQ. CDR3 size: 16 residues. The PCR used 60 Vbeta and 13 Jbeta primers. This table comes from immunoSEQ multiplex PCR, and its TCRdb copy is limited to in-frame clones, with some not included. The sample yields over 100,000 clones, over 60% seen once. Sequencing was performed on PBMCs. This TCR came from a female donor in good health and CMV-seropositive. The chain employs TRBV5-1 and TRBJ2-3, with TRBD1 as a possible D gene (6 bases). The CDR3, as DNA: TGCGCCAGCAGCCCGCGAGACCGGATACAGGGAGATACGCAGTATTTT. Translated, it gives CASSPRDRIQGDTQYF.